One sample yielded the 7 T cell receptor beta chains listed below, sequenced in a study of hypomethylating agent response in myelodysplastic syndrome. TCRdb's table, derived via immunoSEQ multiplex PCR, lists solely in-frame clones and lacks some. The table has 1,500 to 2,000 clones, about 78% seen once. The sample in question was bone marrow, obtained before or after starting hypomethylating agent treatment for myelodysplastic syndrome (not recorded which). The source of these receptors is a human donor with myelodysplastic syndrome.

The V and J genes are TRBV7-2 and TRBJ2-6; D gene ambiguous. The CDR3 runs to 14 residues. The germline CDR1 and CDR2 sequences are SGHTA and FQGNSA. The V gene lost 5 bases and the J gene lost 1 base, with 6 bases spanning the gap. The CDR3 DNA sequence: TGTGCCAGCAGCGATCTATCTGGGGCCAACGTCCTGACTTTC. This encodes CASSDLSGANVLTF.

The genes are TRBV30 and TRBJ1-1, with D maybe TRBD1 (5 bases). CDR1 is GTSNPN and CDR2 is SVGIG in the germline V gene (reference sequence). This CDR3 is 15 amino acids long. The ends were cut back, 0 bases at V and 1 base at J, with 12 bases in the middle. The CDR3 nucleotides read TGTGCCTGGAGTGTACTGGGGGGTTGGAACACTGAAGCTTTCTTT. Residues: CAWSVLGGWNTEAFF.

V and J are TRBV11-2 and TRBJ2-5; D may match TRBD1 or TRBD2 (5 bases each). Trimming took 3 bases from V and 1 from J, leaving 21 bases between them. CDR1 SGHAT and CDR2 FQNNGV come from the germline V gene. CDR3 length: 18 amino acids. CDR3 nucleotides: TGTGCCAGCAGCTTGAGGGACCTCATCCACCATGCCCAAGAGACCCAGTACTTC. This codes for CASSLRDLIHHAQETQYF.

The chain recombines TRBV2 with TRBJ2-3; D gene unclear. The germline V gene encodes CDR1 SNHLY and CDR2 FYNNEI. The CDR3 has 13 residues. Trimming shortened V by 7 bases and J by 4 bases, and 12 bases separated the two germline ends. The CDR3: CASNRRAADTQYF. DNA of the CDR3: TGTGCCAGCAATCGAAGGGCGGCAGATACGCAGTATTTT.

The rearrangement links TRBV7-2 to TRBJ1-2, with 9 positions matching TRBD1. From germline, CDR1 is SGHTA and CDR2 FQGNSA. The length of the CDR3 is 16 residues. The V and J ends lost 2 bases and 8 bases, in that order; junction bases with no gene match: 12. CDR3 sequence reads: CASSLTGYGTGQGYTF. Written as DNA, the CDR3 is TGTGCCAGCAGCTTAACGGGTTACGGGACAGGGCAAGGCTACACCTTC.

The V gene is TRBV6-5, the J gene TRBJ2-7; maybe TRBD2 (5 bases). V lost 0 bases to trimming and J lost 7 bases, with 13 bases between them. Germline V gene lookup returns CDR1 MNHEY and CDR2 SVGAGI. The CDR3 spans 14 residues. As DNA, the CDR3 is TGTGCCAGCAGTTACTCGTTCACAACGGGGGAGCAGTACTTC. Translated, it gives CASSYSFTTGEQYF.

Here the CDR3 reads CAWVGSSSYNEQFF. CDR3 in DNA: TGTGCCTGGGTAGGGTCCAGCTCCTACAATGAGCAGTTCTTC. This sequence joins TRBV30 and TRBJ2-1; D unresolved. The CDR3 has 14 amino acids. The V end lost 5 bases, the J end lost 0 bases, and 11 bases lay between the germline ends. CDR1 is GTSNPN and CDR2 is SVGIG in the germline V gene (reference sequence).